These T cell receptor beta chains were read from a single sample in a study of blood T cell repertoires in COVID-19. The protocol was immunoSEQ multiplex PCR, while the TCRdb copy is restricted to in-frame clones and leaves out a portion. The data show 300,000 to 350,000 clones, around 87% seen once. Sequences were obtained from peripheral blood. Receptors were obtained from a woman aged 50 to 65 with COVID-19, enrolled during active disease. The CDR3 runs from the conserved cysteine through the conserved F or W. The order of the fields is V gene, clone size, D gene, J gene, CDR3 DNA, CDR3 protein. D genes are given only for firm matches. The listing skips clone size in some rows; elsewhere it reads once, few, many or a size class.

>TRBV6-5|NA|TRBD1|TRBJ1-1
TGTGCCAGCAGCCGGGACAGGGATAACACTGAAGCTTTCTTT
CASSRDRDNTEAFF
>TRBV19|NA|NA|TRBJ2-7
TGTGCCAGTAGTAACGCCAGGTTCTACGAGCAGTACTTC
CASSNARFYEQYF
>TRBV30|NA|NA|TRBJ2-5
TGTGCCTGGAGTGCGGGGTGGAGTAGCACGAGTCAACAAGAGACCCAGTACTTC
CAWSAGWSSTSQQETQYF
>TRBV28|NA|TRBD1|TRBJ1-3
TGTGCCAGCAGTTTTGACAGGGGCGACCACGGAAACACCATATATTTT
CASSFDRGDHGNTIYF
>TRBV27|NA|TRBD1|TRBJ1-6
TGTGCCAGCACGGCAGGGGGTCGGGTACCCCTCCACTTT
CASTAGGRVPLHF
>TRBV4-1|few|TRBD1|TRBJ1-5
TGCGCCAGCAGCCAATTGACAGGGAATGACAATCAGCCCCAGCATTTT
CASSQLTGNDNQPQHF
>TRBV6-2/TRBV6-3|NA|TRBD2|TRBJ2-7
TGTGCCAGCAGTTACCGGACTAGCGGTTACGAGCAGTACTTC
CASSYRTSGYEQYF
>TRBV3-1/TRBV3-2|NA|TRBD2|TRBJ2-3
TGTGCCAGCAGCCCCGGGGGGGATACGCAGTATTTT
CASSPGGDTQYF
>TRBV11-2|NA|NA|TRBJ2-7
TGTGCCAGCACCTTTACGGAGGGGTTCTCCTACGAGCAGTACTTC
CASTFTEGFSYEQYF
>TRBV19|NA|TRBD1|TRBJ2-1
TGTGCCAGTAGTAGGGACAGGGGACGCGCTGAGCAGTTCTTC
CASSRDRGRAEQFF
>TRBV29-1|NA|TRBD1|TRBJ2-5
TGCAGCGCAATGACAGGGGGCGAGACCCAGTACTTC
CSAMTGGETQYF
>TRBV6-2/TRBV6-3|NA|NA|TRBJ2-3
TGTGCCAGCAGTTACCTCCTAGCGTACACAGATACGCAGTATTTT
CASSYLLAYTDTQYF
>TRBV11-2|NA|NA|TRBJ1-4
TGTGCCAGCAGCTTAGGTCAGGTAGAAAAACTGTTTTTT
CASSLGQVEKLFF
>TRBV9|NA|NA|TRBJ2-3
TGTGCCAGCAGCGTAGTTCTGGCTGCGGGGACAGATACGCAGTATTTT
CASSVVLAAGTDTQYF
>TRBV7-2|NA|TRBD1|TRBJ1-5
TGTGCCAGCAGCACGGGGGACAGGGGGCGGGGGAGCAATCAGCCCCAGCATTTT
CASSTGDRGRGSNQPQHF
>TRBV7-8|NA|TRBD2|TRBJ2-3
TGTGCCAGCAGCCAGGGGCTAGCGGGAGGGCCAAACACAGATACGCAGTATTTT
CASSQGLAGGPNTDTQYF
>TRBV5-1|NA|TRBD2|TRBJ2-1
TGCGCCAGCAGCGCGGGACTACAAACCTACAATGAGCAGTTCTTC
CASSAGLQTYNEQFF
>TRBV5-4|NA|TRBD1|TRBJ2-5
TGTGCCAGCAGCTTGGGAGGGGGCAGCCAAGAGACCCAGTACTTC
CASSLGGGSQETQYF
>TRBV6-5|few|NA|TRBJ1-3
TGTGCCAGCACTACAGACGAAAGCTCTGGAAACACCATATATTTT
CASTTDESSGNTIYF
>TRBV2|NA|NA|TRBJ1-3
TGTGCCAGCAGTGACGACAGCCTCTCTGGAAACACCATATATTTT
CASSDDSLSGNTIYF
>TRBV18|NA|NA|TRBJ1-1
TGTGCCAGCTCACCACCCAATGGGGGGGGCACTGAAGCTTTCTTT
CASSPPNGGGTEAFF
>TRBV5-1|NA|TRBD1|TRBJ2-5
TGCGCCAGCACCACGAACAGGGGGACGGAGACCCAGTACTTC
CASTTNRGTETQYF
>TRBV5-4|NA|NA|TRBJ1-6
TGTGCCAGCAGCTTGGAACAGGACTATAATTCACCCCTCCACTTT
CASSLEQDYNSPLHF
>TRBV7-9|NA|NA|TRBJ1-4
TGTGCCAGCAGCTTGAGTCAGGGGACTAATGAAAAACTGTTTTTT
CASSLSQGTNEKLFF
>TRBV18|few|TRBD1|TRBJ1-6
TGTGCCAGCTCGACCGGGACAGGGTCTAATTCACCCCTCCACTTT
CASSTGTGSNSPLHF
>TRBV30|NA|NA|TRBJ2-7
TGTGCCTGGAGTGTAACAGGGCTCGAGCAGTACTTC
CAWSVTGLEQYF
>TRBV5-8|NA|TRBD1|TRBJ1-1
TGTGCCAGCAGCCTCCCCACAGGGGGCGGCACTGAAGCTTTCTTT
CASSLPTGGGTEAFF
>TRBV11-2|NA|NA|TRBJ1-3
TGTGCCAGCAGCTTAATTGAGAGGGGAAACACCATATATTTT
CASSLIERGNTIYF
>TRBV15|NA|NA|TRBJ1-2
TGTGCCACCAGCAGGGGGGGGACAAAATTGGATAACTATGGCTACACCTTC
CATSRGGTKLDNYGYTF
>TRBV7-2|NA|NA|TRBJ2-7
TGTGCCAGCAGCCTGACAACCTACGAGCAGTACTTC
CASSLTTYEQYF
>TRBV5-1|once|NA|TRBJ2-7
TGCGCCAGCAGCTTGGCACAGTCGGTCTACGGGCAGTACTTC
CASSLAQSVYGQYF
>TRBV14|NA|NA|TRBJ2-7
TGTGCCAGCAGCCAATGGGACACCTACGAGCAGTACTTC
CASSQWDTYEQYF
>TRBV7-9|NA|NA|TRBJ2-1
TGTGCCAGCAGCCCCGACAGAGATGAGCAGTTCTTC
CASSPDRDEQFF
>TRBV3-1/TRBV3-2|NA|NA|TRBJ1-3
TGTGCCAGCAGCCAAGATCGGAGGGCAAGCTCTGGAAACACCATATATTTT
CASSQDRRASSGNTIYF
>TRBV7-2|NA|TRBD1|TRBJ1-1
TGTGCCAGCAGCTTTGGGAGACAGGGTGGGACTGAAGCTTTCTTT
CASSFGRQGGTEAFF
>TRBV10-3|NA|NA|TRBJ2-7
TGTGCCATCATGCGCGGGCCGGGGTCCTACGAGCAGTACTTC
CAIMRGPGSYEQYF
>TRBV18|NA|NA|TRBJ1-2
TGTGCCAGCTCACCAGTTAAGATTGGGACATATTTGTTGGGCTACACCTTC
CASSPVKIGTYLLGYTF
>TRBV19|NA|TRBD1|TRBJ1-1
TGTGCCAGTAGTGGGGACAGGGGAAACCGTGAAGCTTTCTTT
CASSGDRGNREAFF
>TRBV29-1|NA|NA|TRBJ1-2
TGCAGCGTAGGTCCGGGGTCGGGAGAGTATGGCTACACCTTC
CSVGPGSGEYGYTF
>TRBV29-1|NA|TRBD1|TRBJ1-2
TGCAGCGTTCCGATCCGGGACAGGGGAAGAGTCTCTTATGGCTACACCTTC
CSVPIRDRGRVSYGYTF
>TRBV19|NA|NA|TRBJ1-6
TGTGCCAGTAGTCCTCTGGGCAGCTCCTATAATTCACCCCTCCACTTT
CASSPLGSSYNSPLHF
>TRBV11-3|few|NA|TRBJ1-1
TGTGCCAGCAGCTTAGATCAGACAAGGGGAACCACTGAAGCTTTCTTT
CASSLDQTRGTTEAFF
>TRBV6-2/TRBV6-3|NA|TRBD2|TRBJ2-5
TGTGCCAGCAGTTCCTACGGCGGGGGTTGGGAGACCCAGTACTTC
CASSSYGGGWETQYF
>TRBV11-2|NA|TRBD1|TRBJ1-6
TGTGCCAGCAGCCTAAAGACAGGGGCCAATAATTCACCCCTCCACTTT
CASSLKTGANNSPLHF
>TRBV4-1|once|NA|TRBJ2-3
TGCGCCAGCAGCCAAGCGAACGACTGGAGGACAGATACGCAGTATTTT
CASSQANDWRTDTQYF
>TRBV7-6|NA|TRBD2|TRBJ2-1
TGTGCCAGCAGCTTAGCCAGAACCCCGGGACTAGCGGGAGGAGAGCAGTTCTTC
CASSLARTPGLAGGEQFF
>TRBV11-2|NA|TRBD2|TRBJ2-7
TGTGCCAGCAGCCCCCAACTAGCGGTTAGCTCCTACGAGCAGTACTTC
CASSPQLAVSSYEQYF
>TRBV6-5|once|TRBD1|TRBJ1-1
TGTGCCAGTCTACTTACCGGGACAGCCTACACTGAAGCTTTCTTT
CASLLTGTAYTEAFF
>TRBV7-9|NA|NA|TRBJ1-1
TGTGCCAGCAGCAATAGTCGGGGCACTGAAGCTTTCTTT
CASSNSRGTEAFF